Listed below are T cell receptor beta chains from one sample, sequenced in a study of blood T cell repertoires in COVID-19. Produced via immunoSEQ multiplex PCR; TCRdb's table is partial and in-frame only. The sample carries 200,000 to 300,000 clones, around 80% recorded once. Sequencing was carried out using peripheral blood. The source is a human donor in a cohort sampled during active COVID-19. The CDR3 runs from the conserved cysteine through the conserved F or W.

j_call,v_call,cdr3_aa
TRBJ2-7,TRBV20-1,CSASSPTGRAYEQYF
TRBJ2-3,TRBV27,CASSKQLAGVGIGTDTQYF
TRBJ2-1,TRBV24-1,CATSDPGQGDNEQFF
TRBJ2-1,TRBV12-5,CASGPGLAGGYNEQFF
TRBJ1-6,TRBV6-5,CASRPDSYNSPLHF
TRBJ1-1,TRBV6-6,CASSRMGGGTEAFF
TRBJ2-3,TRBV9,CASSPRSSGRVTDTQYF
TRBJ2-7,TRBV20-1,CSASSRFYEQYF
TRBJ2-7,TRBV10-2,CASSESRNTYEQYF
TRBJ2-1,TRBV10-2,CASSTGTRGNEQFF
TRBJ1-6,TRBV10-3,CAISTAANSPLHF
TRBJ2-5,TRBV10-3,CAISGTSETETQYF
TRBJ2-1,TRBV5-5,CASSLQVAGRNEQFF
TRBJ2-2,TRBV12-5,CASGLVRRGGSTGELFF
TRBJ2-7,TRBV5-1,CASSSLPSGGIMESYEQYF
TRBJ2-2,TRBV7-3,CASSPMAGGTGELFF
TRBJ1-5,TRBV5-4,CASSLTGQGIPSGHQPQHF
TRBJ2-2,TRBV2,CASLKDFGRGKLFF
TRBJ2-6,TRBV4-1,CASSPRLAAPRAGANVLTF
TRBJ2-3,TRBV7-3,CASSLGSTDTQYF
TRBJ2-7,TRBV28,CASSPQTGSVQEQYF
TRBJ1-5,TRBV15,CATSRRSVVQPQHF